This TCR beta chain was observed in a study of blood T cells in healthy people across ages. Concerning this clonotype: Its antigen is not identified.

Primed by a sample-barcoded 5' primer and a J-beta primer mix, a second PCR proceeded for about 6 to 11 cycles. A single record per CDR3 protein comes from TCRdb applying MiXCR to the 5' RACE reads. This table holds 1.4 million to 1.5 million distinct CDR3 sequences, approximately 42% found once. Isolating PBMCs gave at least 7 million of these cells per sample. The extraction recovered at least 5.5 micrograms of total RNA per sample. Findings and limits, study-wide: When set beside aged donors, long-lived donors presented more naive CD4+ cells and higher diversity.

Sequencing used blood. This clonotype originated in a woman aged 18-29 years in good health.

The CDR3 is CASSQALDRGGGEQYF. The DNA for the CDR3 is TGTGCCAGCAGCCAAGCCCTCGACAGGGGAGGTGGCGAGCAGTACTTC. V usage is TRBV3-1 and J usage is TRBJ2-4; 8 nucleotides align to TRBD1. The closer fit of TRBJ2-7 to the DNA end suggests the J call may be wrong. The length of the CDR3 is 16 residues. CDR1 and CDR2 from the germline V gene are LGHDT and YNNKEL (reference sequence).